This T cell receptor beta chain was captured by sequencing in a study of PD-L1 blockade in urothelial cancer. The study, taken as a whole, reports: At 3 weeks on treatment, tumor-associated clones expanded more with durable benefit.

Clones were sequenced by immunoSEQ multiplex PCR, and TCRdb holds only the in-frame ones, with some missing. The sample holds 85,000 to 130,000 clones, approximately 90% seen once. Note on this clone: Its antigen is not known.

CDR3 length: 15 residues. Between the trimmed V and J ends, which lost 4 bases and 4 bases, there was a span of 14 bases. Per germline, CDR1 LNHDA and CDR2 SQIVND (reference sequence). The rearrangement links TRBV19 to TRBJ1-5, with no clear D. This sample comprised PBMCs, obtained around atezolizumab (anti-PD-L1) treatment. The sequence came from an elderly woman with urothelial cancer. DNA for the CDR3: TGTGCCAGTAGTACCTTAGATAAACCAAATCAGCCCCAGCATTTT. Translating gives CASSTLDKPNQPQHF.